Included here is one TCR beta chain sequence, with context. This receptor's antigen is unknown. It has no much larger one-base neighbor in the sample; base qualities were not kept. These data belong to a study of persistence of HIV-infected CD4 T cells (dated by TCRdb to 2018 to 2020). Some background on the complete study: The median time the participants had spent on suppressive ART was roughly eight years. For the TCR cluster analysis across participants, roughly 8 participants were included for CMV and more than five participants for Gag. CMV- and HIV-1 Gag-responding CD4+ T cells were isolated from ART-treated individuals so that antigen-driven clonal expansion of HIV-1-infected cells could be examined. Anti-CD3/anti-CD28 stimulation activated a higher proportion of cells, with a lower memory fraction, than antigen stimulation. The clonality of all cells in each sorted population was measured by TCRbeta sequencing, and the clonality of infected cells was measured by proviral sequencing. Peripheral blood samples of up to about 200 mL were taken at multiple time points, with the exception of two participants who underwent leukapheresis at a single time point. Broad study findings and their caveats: Significantly lower TCRbeta richness was observed in CMV- and Gag-responding cells than in anti-CD3/anti-CD28-responding cells, and higher oligoclonality was observed in CMV-responding cells than in CD3/CD28-stimulated and Gag-responding cells. Within the same sorted populations, how oligoclonal the TCRs were correlated with how oligoclonal the proviruses were. Bulk TCR analyses could not be limited to the rare CMV-responding cells that actually contained HIV-1 proviruses. Only a small number of individuals took part in the study, and only a limited range of antigens was tested. Degenerate expanded CDR3beta sequences were enriched in antigen-responding cells, suggesting convergent selection of CD4+ responses to CMV and Gag.

TCRbeta repertoires were sequenced from genomic DNA with the immunoSEQ hsTCRB assay version 4 in survey mode. For TCRbeta sequencing, genomic DNA was diluted to 10 ng/uL, and up to 1 ug was used per sample. From the authors' description of their analysis: TCRbeta data were analyzed in ImmunoSeq Analyzer 3.0, with diversity computed on productive nucleotide rearrangements. The improved Chao index was used to estimate lower-bound TCR diversity, and the Gini coefficient was used to estimate clonality using the Immunarch R package. Different nucleotide rearrangements encoding the same CDR3beta amino acid sequence were counted as distinct clonotypes. Differential abundance analysis found TCRbeta sequences that were significantly enriched in antigen-responding cells compared with anti-CD3/anti-CD28-activated cells. GLIPH2 clustered TCRs by predicted peptide-MHC specificity, both within individual participants and across merged participant data sets. Here the immuneACCESS table is served through TCRdb, limited to in-frame sequences with V and J called. Missing clones are a known gap in these copies; in checked studies unresolved V genes cover under half, and the rest lacks a known reason. V and J calls and clone size come straight from that table; D and trimming were deduced from the DNA. The table for this sample lists tens of thousands of clones; around 89% of them were counted only once. Clones ranked in the top ten supply about 3.1% of the sample.

The intended sense of this specimen's treatment or condition label: suppressive antiretroviral therapy. As a nonspecific positive control representing the CD4+ T cell repertoire, the cells were stimulated with anti-CD3/anti-CD28 magnetic beads. CD4+ T cells that responded were sorted based on upregulation of both CD40 ligand and CD69. Participants were HIV-1-infected adults who started suppressive ART during chronic infection. For at least 4 years, participants had undetectable plasma HIV-1 RNA, below 50 copies/mL. To be included, participants needed a CD4+ T cell count above 400 cells/uL and a positive CMV serology. Before stimulation, PBMCs were isolated using density centrifugation and depleted of CD8+ T cells. CD8-depleted PBMCs were stimulated for 18 hours with anti-CD28/CD49d costimulation, CD40-blocking antibody and enfuvirtide to prevent new infections. Cell sorting was done on a Beckman Coulter MoFlo Legacy or XDP sorter, and dead cells were excluded with propidium iodide. Genomic DNA was extracted with the QIAamp DNA Mini Kit for samples above one million cells, otherwise with the Quick-DNA Microprep Kit.

The germline V gene provides CDR1 MDHEN and CDR2 SYDVKM. The cysteine opens and the phenylalanine closes a CDR3 of 14 amino acids. The retained sequence is limited to the CDR3, 42 bases, with the frame set at the first base. V was cut back by 3 bases and J by 5 bases, leaving a gap of 13 bases between them. The chain was built from TRBV28 and TRBJ2-5; the D gene is perhaps TRBD1 or TRBD2, each of them matching over 6 bases. This sample comprised CD4+ T cells sorted from PBMCs after roughly 18-hour stimulation, obtained from a patient who received antiretroviral therapy. The cell subset or site label, as the study defines it: CD40L+CD69+ CD4 T cells responding to anti-CD3/anti-CD28 beads, representing the overall repertoire. The sequence was obtained from an adult woman with HIV who was CMV-seropositive. The DNA is TGTGCCAGCAGTTTGTCGGGGGCGCGGGAGACCCAGTACTTC. This codes for CASSLSGARETQYF.